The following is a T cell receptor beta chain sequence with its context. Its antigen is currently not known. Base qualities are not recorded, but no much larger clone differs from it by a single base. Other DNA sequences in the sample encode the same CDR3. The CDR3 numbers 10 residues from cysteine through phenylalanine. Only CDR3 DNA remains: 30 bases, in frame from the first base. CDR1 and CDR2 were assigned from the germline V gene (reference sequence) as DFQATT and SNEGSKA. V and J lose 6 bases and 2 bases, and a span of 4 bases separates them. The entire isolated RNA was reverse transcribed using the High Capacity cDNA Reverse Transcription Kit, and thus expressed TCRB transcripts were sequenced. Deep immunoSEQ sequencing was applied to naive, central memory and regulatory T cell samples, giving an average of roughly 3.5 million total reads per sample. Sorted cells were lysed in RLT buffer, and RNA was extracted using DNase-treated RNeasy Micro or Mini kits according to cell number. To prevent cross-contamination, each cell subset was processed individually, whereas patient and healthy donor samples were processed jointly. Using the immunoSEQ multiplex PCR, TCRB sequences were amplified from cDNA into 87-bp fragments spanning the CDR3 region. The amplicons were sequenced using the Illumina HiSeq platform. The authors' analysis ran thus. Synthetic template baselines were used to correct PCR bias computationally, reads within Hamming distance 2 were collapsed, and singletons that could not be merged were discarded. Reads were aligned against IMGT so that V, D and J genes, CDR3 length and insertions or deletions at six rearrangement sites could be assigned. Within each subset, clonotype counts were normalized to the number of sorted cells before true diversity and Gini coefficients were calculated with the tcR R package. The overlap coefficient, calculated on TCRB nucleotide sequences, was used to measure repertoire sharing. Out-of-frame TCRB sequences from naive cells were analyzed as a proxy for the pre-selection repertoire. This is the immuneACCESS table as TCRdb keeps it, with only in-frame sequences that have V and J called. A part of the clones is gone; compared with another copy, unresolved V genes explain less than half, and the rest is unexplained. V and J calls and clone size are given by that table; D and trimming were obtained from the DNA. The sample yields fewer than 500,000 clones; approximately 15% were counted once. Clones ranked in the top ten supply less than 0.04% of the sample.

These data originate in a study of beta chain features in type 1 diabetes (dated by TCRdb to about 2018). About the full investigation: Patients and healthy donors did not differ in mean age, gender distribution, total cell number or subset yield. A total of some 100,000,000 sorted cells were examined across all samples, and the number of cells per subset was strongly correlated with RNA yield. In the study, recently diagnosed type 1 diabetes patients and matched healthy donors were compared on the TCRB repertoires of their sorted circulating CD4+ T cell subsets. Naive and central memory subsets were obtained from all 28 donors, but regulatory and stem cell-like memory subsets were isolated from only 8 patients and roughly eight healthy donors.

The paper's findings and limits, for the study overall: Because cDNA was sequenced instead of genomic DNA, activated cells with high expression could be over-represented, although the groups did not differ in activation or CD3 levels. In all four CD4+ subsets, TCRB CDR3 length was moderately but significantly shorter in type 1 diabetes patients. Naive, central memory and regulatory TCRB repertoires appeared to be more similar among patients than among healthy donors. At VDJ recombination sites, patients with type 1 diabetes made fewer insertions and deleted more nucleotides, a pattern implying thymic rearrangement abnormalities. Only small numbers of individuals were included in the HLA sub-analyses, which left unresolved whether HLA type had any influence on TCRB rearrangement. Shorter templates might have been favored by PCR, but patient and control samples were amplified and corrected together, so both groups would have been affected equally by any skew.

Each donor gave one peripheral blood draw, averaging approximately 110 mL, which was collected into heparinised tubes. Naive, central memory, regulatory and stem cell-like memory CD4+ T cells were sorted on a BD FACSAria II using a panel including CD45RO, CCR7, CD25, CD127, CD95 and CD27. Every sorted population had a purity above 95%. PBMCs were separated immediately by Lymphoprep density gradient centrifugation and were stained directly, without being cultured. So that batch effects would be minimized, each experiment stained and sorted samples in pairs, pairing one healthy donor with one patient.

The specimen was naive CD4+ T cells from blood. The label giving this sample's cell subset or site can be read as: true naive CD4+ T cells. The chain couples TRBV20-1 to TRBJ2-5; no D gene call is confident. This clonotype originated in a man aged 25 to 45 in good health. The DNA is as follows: TGCAGTGCCAAACAAGAGACCCAGTACTTC. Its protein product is CSAKQETQYF.